This TCR beta chain was identified during a study of cytomegalovirus exposure and HLA in healthy donors. Both 60 Vbeta primers and 13 Jbeta primers went into the PCR. Using immunoSEQ multiplex PCR, the repertoire was profiled, and TCRdb retains in-frame clones only, with some absent. This sample carries around 53,000 clones, about 73% of them seen once, and the ten largest clones take about 3.1%. V shed 5 bases and J 4 bases; nucleotides not matched to a gene: 3. Germline V gives CDR1 SGHRS, CDR2 YFSETQ. The CDR3 is made up of 13 amino acids. The sequencing sample was made of PBMCs. The receptor's source is a man aged 18 to 30 in good health and CMV-seronegative. The chain couples TRBV5-1 to TRBJ2-1; TRBD2 agrees at 7 bases. CDR3 sequence reads: CASSRAGYNEQFF. In nucleotides, the CDR3 is TGCGCCAGCAGTCGAGCGGGGTACAATGAGCAGTTCTTC.